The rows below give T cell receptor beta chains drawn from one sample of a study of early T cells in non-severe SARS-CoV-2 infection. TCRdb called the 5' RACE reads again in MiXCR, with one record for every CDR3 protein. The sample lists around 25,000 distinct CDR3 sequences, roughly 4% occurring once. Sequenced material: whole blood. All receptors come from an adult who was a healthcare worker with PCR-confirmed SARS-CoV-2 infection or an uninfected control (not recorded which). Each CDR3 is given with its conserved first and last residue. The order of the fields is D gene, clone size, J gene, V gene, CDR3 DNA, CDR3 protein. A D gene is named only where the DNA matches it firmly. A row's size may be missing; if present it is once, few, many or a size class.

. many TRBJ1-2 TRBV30 TGTGCCTGGAGGGGGACATCCTATGGCTACACCTTC CAWRGTSYGYTF
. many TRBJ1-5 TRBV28 TGTGCCAGCAGTGCTTATCAGCCCCAGCATTTT CASSAYQPQHF
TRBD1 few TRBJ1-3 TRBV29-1 TGCAGCGTCAGACAGGGCAGCTCTGGAAACACCATATATTTT CSVRQGSSGNTIYF
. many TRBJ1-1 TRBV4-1 TGCGCCAGCAGCCAAGGGCCCGCCGCCACTGAAGCTTTCTTT CASSQGPAATEAFF
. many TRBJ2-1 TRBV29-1 TGCAGCGTTGAAGATCGTGCGGGCAATGAGCAGTTCTTC CSVEDRAGNEQFF
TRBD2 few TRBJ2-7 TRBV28 TGTGCCAGCAGTTTAAGAGGACTAGCGGGATCCGAGCAGTACTTC CASSLRGLAGSEQYF
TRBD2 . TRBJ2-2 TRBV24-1 TGTGCCACCAGTGAGACTGGACTAGCGGAGAACACCGGGGAGCTGTTTTTT CATSETGLAENTGELFF
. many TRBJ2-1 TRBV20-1 TGCAGTGCTAGGAGGAAGGGATTCAATGAGCAGTTCTTC CSARRKGFNEQFF
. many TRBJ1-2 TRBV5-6 TGTGCCAGCAGCCTTATAGACAGGACAGCTAACTATGGCTACACCTTC CASSLIDRTANYGYTF
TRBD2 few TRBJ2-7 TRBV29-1 TGCAGCGTTGAAGATGCGGGACTAGGTTACGAGCAGTACTTC CSVEDAGLGYEQYF
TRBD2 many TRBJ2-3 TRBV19 TGTGCCAGTAGTACCGGAGTCGCGGGAGATGCAGATACGCAGTATTTT CASSTGVAGDADTQYF
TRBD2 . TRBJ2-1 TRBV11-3 TGTGCCAGCAGCTTAGATGGGACTAGCGGACCCTACAATGAGCAGTTCTTC CASSLDGTSGPYNEQFF
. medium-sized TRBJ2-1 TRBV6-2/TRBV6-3 TGTGCCAGCAGTTATCCGGCTAATGAGCAGTTCTTC CASSYPANEQFF
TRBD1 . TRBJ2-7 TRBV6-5 TGTGCCAGCAGTCATAGCTGGACAGGCCACTACGAGCAGTACTTC CASSHSWTGHYEQYF
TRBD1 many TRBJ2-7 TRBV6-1 TGTGCCAGCAGTGACCCGGCCCGACAGGGTAGTTCGGAGCAGTACTTC CASSDPARQGSSEQYF
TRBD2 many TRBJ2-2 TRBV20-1 TGCAGTGCTAGAGCACTAGCGGGATCTTACACCGGGGAGCTGTTTTTT CSARALAGSYTGELFF
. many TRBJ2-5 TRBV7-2 TGTGCCAGCAGCCAGGGACTTCCTGGAGAGACCCAGTACTTC CASSQGLPGETQYF
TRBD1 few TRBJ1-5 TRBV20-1 TGCAGTGCTAGGACTGGGACAGCCCGGATTGGGCAGCCCCAGCATTTT CSARTGTARIGQPQHF
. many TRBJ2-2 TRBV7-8 TGTGCCAGCAGGGACAGCCCGAACACCGGGGAGCTGTTTTTT CASRDSPNTGELFF
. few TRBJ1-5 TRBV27 TGTGCCAGCAGTTTATCGTCCCGGTTTCAGCCCCAGCATTTT CASSLSSRFQPQHF
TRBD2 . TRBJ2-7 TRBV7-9 TGTGCCAGCAGCTTAGGGGGAGGGTACGAGCAGTACTTC CASSLGGGYEQYF
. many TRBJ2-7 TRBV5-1 TGCGCCAGCAGCTTGGAATTTGGGGACCCAGCCTACGAGCAGTACTTC CASSLEFGDPAYEQYF
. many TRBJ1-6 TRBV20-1 TGCAGTGCTAGGCCAGGGAGCTCCTATAATTCACCCCTCCACTTT CSARPGSSYNSPLHF
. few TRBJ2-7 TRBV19 TGTGCCAGTAGTACCGGACGGACAGCCCCCCCTTACGAGCAGTACTTC CASSTGRTAPPYEQYF
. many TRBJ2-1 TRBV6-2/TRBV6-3 TGTGCCAGCAGTTACTCGGGGAGGTCAGTGTACAATGAGCAGTTCTTC CASSYSGRSVYNEQFF
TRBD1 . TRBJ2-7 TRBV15 TGTGCCACCAGCAGAGCACGGGACAGCCCCTACGAGCAGTACTTC CATSRARDSPYEQYF
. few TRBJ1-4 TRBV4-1 TGCGCCAGCAGCCAAGAAGGGAGGGTGGGTGAAAAACTGTTTTTT CASSQEGRVGEKLFF
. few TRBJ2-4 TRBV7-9 TGTGCCAGCAGCGCTTACGGGGGCGAAAACATTCAGTACTTC CASSAYGGENIQYF
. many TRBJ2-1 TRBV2 TGTGCCAGCAGTGAAGGGGCGTACAATGAGCAGTTCTTC CASSEGAYNEQFF
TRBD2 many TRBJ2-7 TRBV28 TGTGCCAGCAGTACTAGCGGGAGAGGATTAGGCTCCTACGAGCAGTACTTC CASSTSGRGLGSYEQYF
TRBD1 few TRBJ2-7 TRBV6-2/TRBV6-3 TGTGCCAGCTTAGTATCCCCGGGACAGGCGGCAGGCGAGCAGTACTTC CASLVSPGQAAGEQYF
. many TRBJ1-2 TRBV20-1 TGCAGTGCTAGAGATTTTGGCGAGGGGACCCATGGCTACACCTTC CSARDFGEGTHGYTF
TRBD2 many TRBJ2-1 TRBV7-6 TGTGCCAGCAGCTTGCGACTAGCGGGAGGGGAAGGGCAGTCTGAGCAGTTCTTC CASSLRLAGGEGQSEQFF
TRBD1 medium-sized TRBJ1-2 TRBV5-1 TGCGCCAGCAGGGCGGGACAGGGCTCTAACTATGGCTACACCTTC CASRAGQGSNYGYTF
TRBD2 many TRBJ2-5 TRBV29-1 TGCAGCGTCGAACCGACTAGCGGGAGGTCGGAGACCCAGTACTTC CSVEPTSGRSETQYF
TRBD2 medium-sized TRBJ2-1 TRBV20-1 TGCAGTGCTAGAGATCGGGCCCTAGCGGGAGGTAATTTCGCCAATGAGCAGTTCTTC CSARDRALAGGNFANEQFF
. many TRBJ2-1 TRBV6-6 TGTGCCAGCAAGAGCTTTTCAGCCGGGGATGAGCAGTTCTTC CASKSFSAGDEQFF
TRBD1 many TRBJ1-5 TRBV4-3 TGCGCCAGCAGCCCAAAACAGGGGGGAAGTCACCCCCAGCATTTT CASSPKQGGSHPQHF
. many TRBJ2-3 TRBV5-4 TGTGCCAGCAGCCCCCAAGGGTATACGCAGTATTTT CASSPQGYTQYF
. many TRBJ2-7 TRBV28 TGTGCCAGCAGCCCGTCGCACTCCTACGAGCAGTACTTC CASSPSHSYEQYF
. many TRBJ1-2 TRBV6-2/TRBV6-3 TGTGCCAGCAGCCTGGACAATTCCCTTCGGGGCTACACCTTC CASSLDNSLRGYTF
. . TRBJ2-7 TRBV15 TGTGCCACCAGCAGAGATCCGGGGTACGAGCAGTACTTC CATSRDPGYEQYF
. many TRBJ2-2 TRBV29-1 TGCAGCGTTGAAGCAGGGGCGGGGGAGCTGTTTTTT CSVEAGAGELFF
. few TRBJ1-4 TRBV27 TGTGCCAGCAGTTTGATGCAGGGAGGTCGAGAAAAACTGTTTTTT CASSLMQGGREKLFF
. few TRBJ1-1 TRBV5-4 TGTGCCAGCAGCCAGATTGAGATCGGATCTGAAGCTTTCTTT CASSQIEIGSEAFF
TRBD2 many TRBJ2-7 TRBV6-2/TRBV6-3 TGTGCCAGCAGTCCCTGGACTAGCGGGCTAAACTACGAGCAGTACTTC CASSPWTSGLNYEQYF
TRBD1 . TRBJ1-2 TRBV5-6 TGTGCCAGCAGCTTGGGACAGGGGGCGCGTGGCTACACCTTC CASSLGQGARGYTF
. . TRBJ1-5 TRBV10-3 TGTGCCACCCGACAGGAGATCAATCAGCCCCAGCATTTT CATRQEINQPQHF
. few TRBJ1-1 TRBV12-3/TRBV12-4 TGTGCCAGCAGTTTAAGGGGGGCCACTGAAGCTTTCTTT CASSLRGATEAFF
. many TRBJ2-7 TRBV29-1 TGCAGCGGTTGGGGTTCAGCCTACGAGCAGTACTTC CSGWGSAYEQYF